This T cell receptor (beta chain) emerged from a study of human T cells and chemical hapten exposure. Study overall: Patients, predominantly female, presented with alopecia areata, totalis or universalis.

TCRdb ran MiXCR on the RACE reads and lists one entry per CDR3 protein. Among about 190,000 distinct CDR3 sequences listed, approximately 24% were seen once. The J segment lost 0 bases and the V segment lost 5 bases, leaving 14 bases of the junction unmatched. Germline V gives CDR1 DFQATT, CDR2 SNEGSKA (reference sequence). This CDR3 has 20 amino acids. In the case of this clonotype: Its matching antigen is unknown.

Time point defined: patch test 3, about 24 weeks after DPC sensitization. Treatment defined: therapeutic diphenylcyclopropenone sensitization with weekly scalp DPC. Total RNA came from unfractionated whole blood. The study's findings and limits: The count of PT1 expanded TCRs correlated positively with patch test score.

The receptor's source is a woman aged 35 to 49 with alopecia areata. Some clones in this sample may be carry-over from other donors' samples. Sequenced here: whole blood, sampled in connection with sensitization to the hapten diphenylcyclopropenone (DPC). The chain joins TRBV20-1 to TRBJ2-1, with TRBD2 identical over 15 bases. This CDR3 is CSARGQGRTSGRGSYNEQFF. The CDR3 bases are TGCAGTGCTCGAGGACAGGGGAGGACTAGCGGGAGGGGCTCCTACAATGAGCAGTTCTTC.